This TCR beta chain comes out of a study of T cell responses to AZD1222 COVID-19 vaccine. About the research overall: Both about-4-week and about-12-week second-dose recipients were combined.

Losses at the gene ends were 7 bases for V and 0 bases for J; bases not matched to a gene: 10. The CDR3 is 18 amino acids. The germline V gene encodes CDR1 LGHDT and CDR2 YNNKEL (reference sequence). Repertoires were generated with immunoSEQ multiplex PCR, while TCRdb's copy carries only in-frame clones and drops some. The sample includes 120,000 or so clones, roughly 90% of them seen just once. Study-wide results and limits: Unmutated variant regions are reportedly targeted by nearly half of spike-specific TCRs. It was only six AZD1222 recipients who were seropositive at baseline. Clonal diversity may have been underestimated in mostly white British donors.

As to this clone: What it binds is unknown.

The material was peripheral blood, obtained on day 0 of AZD1222 vaccination. The TCR sequence derives from an adult in good health. The rearrangement links TRBV3-1 (or the pseudogene TRBV3-2) to TRBJ2-1; TRBD2 aligns across 12 bases. CDR3 nucleotides: TGTGCCAGCACCCGACGGACTAGCGGGATCCCCTCCTACAATGAGCAGTTCTTC. It yields the protein CASTRRTSGIPSYNEQFF.